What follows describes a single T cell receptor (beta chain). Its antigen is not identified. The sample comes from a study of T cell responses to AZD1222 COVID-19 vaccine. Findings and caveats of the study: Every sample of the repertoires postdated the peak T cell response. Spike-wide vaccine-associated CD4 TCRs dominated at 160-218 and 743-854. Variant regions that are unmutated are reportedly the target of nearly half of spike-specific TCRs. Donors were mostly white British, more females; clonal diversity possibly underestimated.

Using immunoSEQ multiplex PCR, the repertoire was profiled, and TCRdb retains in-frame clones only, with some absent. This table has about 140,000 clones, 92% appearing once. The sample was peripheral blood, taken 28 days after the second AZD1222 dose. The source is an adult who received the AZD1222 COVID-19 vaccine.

The CDR3 spells CSVVPRDRSSKQETQYF. The CDR3 DNA follows: TGCAGCGTCGTCCCCCGGGACAGGTCTTCAAAACAAGAGACCCAGTACTTC. The J gene is TRBJ2-5, the V gene TRBV29-1; TRBD1 aligns across 8 bases. CDR1 and CDR2 from the germline V gene are SQVTM and ANQGSEA. V lost 6 bases, J lost 2 bases, and 17 bases stayed unmatched. The CDR3 spans 17 residues.